Included here is one T cell receptor (beta chain) sequence, with context. This sample stems from a study of identical twins. Germline values: CDR1 SEHNR, CDR2 FQNEAQ (reference sequence). The CDR3 contains 15 residues. V was shortened by 0 bases and J by 2 bases, with 9 bases between the two germline ends. TCRdb redid the calling of the 5' RACE reads with MiXCR, one entry per CDR3 protein. The sample holds 400,000 to 550,000 distinct CDR3 sequences, around an eighth seen once. These sequences were also reported in another study, on yellow fever vaccine responses in identical twins.

The source is a woman in her late teens or twenties in good health. The chain couples TRBV7-9 to TRBJ2-3; the D gene could be TRBD1 or TRBD2 (5 bases each). The sample consisted of CD4+ T cells sorted from blood. This CDR3 is CASSLAEGTTDTQYF. The CDR3 coding sequence is TGTGCCAGCAGCTTAGCGGAAGGGACCACAGATACGCAGTATTTT.